The sequence of this TCR beta chain was determined in a study of shared clonotypes between healthy human individuals. General study points: When naive CD4 clonotypes were compared across a handful of donors, 4% to 6.5% were shared.

In regard to this clone: Its target is not known.

Sorted-subset replicate PCRs used 150 to 200 ng of genomic DNA. This amount corresponded to 30,000 to 35,000 T cell genomes. Only in-frame clones appear in the TCRdb table, and some are missing; sequencing was by immunoSEQ multiplex PCR. The repertoire has tens of thousands of clones, 60% to 80% of them found once; the top ten carry roughly half. CDR3 length equals 12 residues. Trimming took 3 bases from V and 3 from J, leaving 6 bases between them. The germline gives CDR1 SNHLY, CDR2 FYNNEI. Donors were Caucasian adults residing in Nashville, Tennessee, USA. This chain joins TRBV2 and TRBJ2-7; D is uncertain. Material: memory CD8+ T cells sorted from blood. As to subset: CD45RO+ cells pooled with CCR7-negative TemRA cells. The receptor was derived from a young man in good health. The CDR3 DNA sequence: TGTGCCAGCAGTGAGGGTAACTACGAGCAGTACTTC. Protein sequence: CASSEGNYEQYF.